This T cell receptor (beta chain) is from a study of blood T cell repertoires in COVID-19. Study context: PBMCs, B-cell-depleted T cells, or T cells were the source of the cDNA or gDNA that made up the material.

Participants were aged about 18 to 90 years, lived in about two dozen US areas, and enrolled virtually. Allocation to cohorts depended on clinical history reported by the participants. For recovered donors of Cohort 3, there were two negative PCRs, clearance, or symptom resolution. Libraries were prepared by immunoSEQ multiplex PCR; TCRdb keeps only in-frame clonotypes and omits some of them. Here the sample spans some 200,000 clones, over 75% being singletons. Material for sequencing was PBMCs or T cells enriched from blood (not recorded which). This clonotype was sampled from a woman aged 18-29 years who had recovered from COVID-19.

CDR3 DNA: TGTGCCAGCAGTTTAATTGAGGTAAACACTGAAGCTTTCTTT. As protein: CASSLIEVNTEAFF. The chain has TRBV28 and TRBJ1-1, with no clear D. CDR3 length: 14 amino acids. CDR1 MDHEN and CDR2 SYDVKM come from the germline V gene. The V and J ends lost 2 bases and 2 bases respectively, with 9 bases between them.